The 8 T cell receptor beta chains below come from one sample, sequenced in a study of blood T cells in healthy people across ages. A second PCR, run for about 7 to 11 cycles, used a sample-barcoded 5' primer plus a J-beta primer mix. TCRdb re-called the 5' RACE reads with MiXCR, one entry per CDR3 protein. Seen here are hundreds of thousands of distinct CDR3 sequences, under 40% observed once, and the top ten hold around 13%. Sample: blood. Source of these receptors: a man aged 18 to 35 in good health.

V is TRBV4-3 and J is TRBJ2-3, with D perhaps matching TRBD1 or TRBD2 (6 bases each). Germline V gene data show CDR1 as LGHNA and CDR2 as YSLEER. The CDR3 loop spans 15 amino acids. Between the trimmed V and J ends, which lost 3 bases and 0 bases, there was a span of 10 bases. The CDR3 DNA reads TGCGCCAGCAGCCAGGGGGGCTCTAGCACAGATACGCAGTATTTT. This translates into CASSQGGSSTDTQYF.

This clonotype was picked up a small number of times. The chain uses TRBV12-3 or TRBV12-4 and TRBJ2-1; 13 nucleotides match TRBD2. V was pared by 6 bases and J by 3 bases, with 11 bases of the junction left unmatched. CDR3 length equals 18 residues. The DNA for the CDR3 is TGTGCCAGCAGCTCCACTAGCGGGGGGGTCTTAATCTACAATGAGCAGTTCTTC. Its translation: CASSSTSGGVLIYNEQFF.

The CDR3: CASSKGDSSFYNSPLHF. The CDR3, as DNA: TGTGCCAGCAGCAAAGGGGACAGCTCCTTCTATAATTCACCCCTCCACTTT. The gene calls are TRBV21-1 and TRBJ1-6; TRBD1 is the table's D call, not checked against the DNA. TRBV21-1 constitutes a pseudogene. This CDR3 spans 17 amino acids.

The V gene is TRBV5-5, the J gene TRBJ2-1; either TRBD1 or TRBD2 may fit D (6 bases each). TRBJ2-7 explains the end of the DNA better; the J call may be wrong. The CDR3 consists of 17 residues. Germline V gene sequence: CDR1 SGHKS, CDR2 YYEKEE (reference sequence). Here the CDR3 DNA reads TGTGCCAGCAGCTGGAAACCGGGGGCCACATCCTACAATGAGCAGTACTTC. Amino acids: CASSWKPGATSYNEQYF.

This clonotype was seen ten or more times. The J gene is TRBJ2-3, the V gene TRBV7-8; 7 bases fit TRBD2. The CDR3 extends over 14 amino acids. Unmatched junction bases numbered 7, after V lost 7 bases and J lost 3 bases. Germline CDR1 reads SGHVS; CDR2 reads FQNEAQ. The CDR3 DNA reads TGTGCCAGCAACCTGGGGAGGGGAACAGATACGCAGTATTTT. Translating gives CASNLGRGTDTQYF.

This clonotype has a count of ten or more. At one end, the junction sequence differs from germline, possibly due to a read error. This chain links TRBV5-1 with TRBJ1-1, with D perhaps matching TRBD1 (6 bases). Germline V gene sequence: CDR1 SGHRS, CDR2 YFSETQ. This CDR3 contains 14 residues. The CDR3: CASSLGGGRTEAFF. CDR3 DNA sequence: TGTGCCAGCAGTTTAGGTGGGGGGCGCACTGAAGCTTTCTTT.

The chain employs TRBV20-1 and TRBJ2-2; D possibly corresponds to TRBD2 (6 bases). Trimming removed 0 bases at V and 1 base at J, with 12 bases between. CDR1 is DFQATT, CDR2 SNEGSKA, per germline (reference sequence). This CDR3 spans 16 amino acids. Here the CDR3 reads CSARDRRDGNTGELFF. The CDR3 DNA sequence: TGCAGTGCTAGAGATCGGAGGGACGGGAACACCGGGGAGCTGTTTTTT.

CDR3 residues: CASSLRWTGWGYTF. CDR3 DNA sequence: TGTGCCAGCAGTTTGAGGTGGACAGGGTGGGGCTACACCTTC. The J gene is TRBJ1-2, the V gene TRBV12-3 or TRBV12-4; 8 bases agree with TRBD1. This CDR3 has 14 residues. Trimming took 3 bases from V and 8 from J; bases not matched to a gene: 8.